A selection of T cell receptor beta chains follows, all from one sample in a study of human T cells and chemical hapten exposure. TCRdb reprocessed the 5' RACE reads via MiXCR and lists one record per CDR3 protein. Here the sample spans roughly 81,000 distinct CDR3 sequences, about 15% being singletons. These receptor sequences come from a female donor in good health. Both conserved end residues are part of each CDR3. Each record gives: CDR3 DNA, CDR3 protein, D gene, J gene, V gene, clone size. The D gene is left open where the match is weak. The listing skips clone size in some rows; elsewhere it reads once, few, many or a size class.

TGTGCCAGCAGCTTATCCCGGGAAGCACAAGCTTTCTTT CASSLSREAQAFF - TRBJ1-1 TRBV11-1 -
TGCGCCAGCAGTATAGAGAGGAACACAGATACGCAGTATTTT CASSIERNTDTQYF - TRBJ2-3 TRBV5-1 -
TGTGCCAGCAGCCACTTCACAGATACGCAGTATTTT CASSHFTDTQYF - TRBJ2-3 TRBV4-2 -
TGCGCCAGCAGCCCCCGTGGTAGCGGGAGTGTAGTGAACGAGCAGTACTTC CASSPRGSGSVVNEQYF TRBD2 TRBJ2-7 TRBV5-1 -
TGTGCCATCACTGCCGCGAGGGACAATCCCTATGGCTACACCTTC CAITAARDNPYGYTF - TRBJ1-2 TRBV10-3 few
TGTGCCAGCAGCCCTGGCACAGGGCCGACCTACGAGCAGTACTTC CASSPGTGPTYEQYF - TRBJ2-7 TRBV7-9 -
TGTGCCAGCAGTGAAACCGGGGCCCGTAAGCAAGCTTTCTTT CASSETGARKQAFF - TRBJ1-1 TRBV6-1 -
TGTGCCAGCAGCTTACAACCGGCGGGACTAGCGGGAAAGGCAGATACGCAGTATTTT CASSLQPAGLAGKADTQYF TRBD2 TRBJ2-3 TRBV7-2 few
TGCAGTGCTAGAGATGGAGCAGCGGGAGGGCCTTCCTACAATGAGCAGTTCTTC CSARDGAAGGPSYNEQFF TRBD2 TRBJ2-1 TRBV20-1 many
TGTGCCAGCAGCTTTCTTAGGCAGGCCGAAGAGACCCAGTACTTC CASSFLRQAEETQYF - TRBJ2-5 TRBV7-6 few
TGCAGTGCTAGAGGTCGGGGACTAGCTTTCAGTCGATACAATGAGCAGTTCTTC CSARGRGLAFSRYNEQFF TRBD2 TRBJ2-1 TRBV20-1 few
TGCAGTGCCCCAAAGGGAGGGGCCGGGTACCAAGAGACCCAGTACTTC CSAPKGGAGYQETQYF TRBD2 TRBJ2-5 TRBV20-1 few
TGTGCCAGCAGTTTAATAGCGGGCCGGCAGAATACGCAGTATTTT CASSLIAGRQNTQYF TRBD2 TRBJ2-3 TRBV27 -
TGTGCCTGGAGTAGGTTCTCTGGAAACACCATATATTTT CAWSRFSGNTIYF - TRBJ1-3 TRBV30 -
TGCGCCAGCAGCCCTCAGGGGACGTGGGATCAGCCCCAGCATTTT CASSPQGTWDQPQHF - TRBJ1-5 TRBV5-1 many
TGCGCCAGCAGCTTGGAGGGGGCGAACACTGAAGCTTTCTTT CASSLEGANTEAFF TRBD1 TRBJ1-1 TRBV5-1 few
TGTGCCAGCAGCGACAGAAGTTCCTATGGCTACACCTTC CASSDRSSYGYTF - TRBJ1-2 TRBV2 few
TGTGCCAGCAGCCTGGGACAGATAAATCAGCCCCAGCATTTT CASSLGQINQPQHF TRBD1 TRBJ1-5 TRBV5-6 few
TGTGCCATCAGTGATGCAGCGAAGAACTACGAGCAGTACTTC CAISDAAKNYEQYF - TRBJ2-7 TRBV10-3 -
TGCAGTGCCCTCCCCCCTTCTGGAAACACCATATATTTT CSALPPSGNTIYF - TRBJ1-3 TRBV20-1 -
TGTGCCAGCATGATTTTCTACGAGCAGTACTTC CASMIFYEQYF - TRBJ2-7 TRBV6-1 few
TGCAGTGCGAGAGAGGGGTCCAGCACTGAAGCTTTCTTT CSAREGSSTEAFF - TRBJ1-1 TRBV20-1 -
TGTGCCAGCAGTCCCGAGGTAGCGTCGAAAGCTTTCTTT CASSPEVASKAFF - TRBJ1-1 TRBV2 -
TGCGCCAGCAGCTTGGCTGCGGGATCCTCCAATGAGCAGTTCTTC CASSLAAGSSNEQFF - TRBJ2-1 TRBV5-1 few
TGTGCCAGCAGCTTAAGGAGTCGGGCTGAGATGAACACTGAAGCTTTCTTT CASSLRSRAEMNTEAFF - TRBJ1-1 TRBV11-2 -
TGTGCCAGCAGCTTAGCTCTGACTAGTAAGGGCGAGCAGTACTTC CASSLALTSKGEQYF - TRBJ2-7 TRBV7-2 -
TGTGCCAGCAGTCTAATGGAACGGTTGAACAATGAGCAGTTCTTC CASSLMERLNNEQFF - TRBJ2-1 TRBV28 -
TGTGCCAGCAGTTTACCCCATACGGCCCCGAGGTTTGGAAACACCATATATTTT CASSLPHTAPRFGNTIYF - TRBJ1-3 TRBV12-3/TRBV12-4 -
TGTGCCAGCAGTTTATTTCGGGGATTCAGGGCGATTTACGAGCAGTACTTC CASSLFRGFRAIYEQYF - TRBJ2-7 TRBV28 few
TGCGCCAGCAGCTTGGGAGGGACTAGCGACTACAATGAGCAGTTCTTC CASSLGGTSDYNEQFF TRBD2 TRBJ2-1 TRBV5-1 -
TGTGCCAGCTCCACTAGCGGGAGGGCCGGAGAGACCCAGTACTTC CASSTSGRAGETQYF TRBD2 TRBJ2-5 TRBV18 few
TGCAGCGTTGAAAATTTTGCCGGTTCTGGAAACACCATATATTTT CSVENFAGSGNTIYF - TRBJ1-3 TRBV29-1 many